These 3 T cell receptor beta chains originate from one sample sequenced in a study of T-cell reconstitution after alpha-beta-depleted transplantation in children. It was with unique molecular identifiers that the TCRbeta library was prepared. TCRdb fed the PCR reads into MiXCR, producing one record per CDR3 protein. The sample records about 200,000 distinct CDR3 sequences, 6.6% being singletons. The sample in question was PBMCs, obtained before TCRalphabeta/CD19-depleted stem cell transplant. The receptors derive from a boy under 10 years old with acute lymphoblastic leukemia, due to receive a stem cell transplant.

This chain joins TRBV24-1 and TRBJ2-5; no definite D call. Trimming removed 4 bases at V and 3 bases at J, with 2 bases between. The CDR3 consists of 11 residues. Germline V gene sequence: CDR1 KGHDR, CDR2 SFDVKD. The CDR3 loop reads CATSEEETQYF. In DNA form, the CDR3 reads TGTGCCACCAGTGAGGAAGAGACCCAGTACTTC.

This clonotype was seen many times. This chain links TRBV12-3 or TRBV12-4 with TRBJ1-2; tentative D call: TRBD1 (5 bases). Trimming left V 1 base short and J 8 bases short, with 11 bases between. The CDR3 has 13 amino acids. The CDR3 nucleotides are TGTGCCAGCAGTTTAGGGCCCGGGGGAGGCTACACCTTC. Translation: CASSLGPGGGYTF.

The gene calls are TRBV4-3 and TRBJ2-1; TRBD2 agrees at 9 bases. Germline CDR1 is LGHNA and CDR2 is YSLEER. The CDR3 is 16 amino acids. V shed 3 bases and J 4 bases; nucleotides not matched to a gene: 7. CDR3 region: CASSQGSSGVYNEQFF. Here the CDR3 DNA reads TGCGCCAGCAGCCAGGGCTCTAGCGGGGTTTACAATGAGCAGTTCTTC.